Each of the 23 T cell receptor beta chains below was sequenced from the same sample in a study of identical twins. TCRdb reprocessed the 5' RACE reads with MiXCR, giving one entry per CDR3 protein. Seen here are a few hundred thousand distinct CDR3 sequences, about 12% observed once, and the top ten hold under 4.5%. This same sample was also part of a study on yellow fever vaccine responses in identical twins.

Sequencing used memory (CD45RO+) T cells sorted from blood. The origin of the receptors is a woman aged 18-29 years in good health.

Ten or more counts support this clonotype. The V call is TRBV6-5, the J call TRBJ2-1; TRBD2 matches at 11 bases. The trim removed 3 bases at V and 6 bases at J, leaving 4 bases unmatched. The CDR3 is 15 amino acids. In germline, CDR1 is MNHEY, CDR2 SVGAGI. The CDR3 sequence is CASSYGLAGGNEQFF. The CDR3 DNA sequence: TGTGCCAGCAGTTATGGGCTAGCGGGAGGCAATGAGCAGTTCTTC.

This clonotype was counted a few times. This chain joins TRBV18 and TRBJ2-3; 7 bases are a match to TRBD1. V gave up 2 bases and J gave up 2 bases; unmatched junction bases: 7. The CDR3 spans 16 residues. The V gene's germline CDR1 is KGHSH and CDR2 LQKENI. DNA of the CDR3: TGTGCCAGCTCACCAAGGTCAGGGGGAATCACAGATACGCAGTATTTT. As protein: CASSPRSGGITDTQYF.

There are many counts of this clonotype. The V and J genes are TRBV7-8 and TRBJ2-7; D remains unclear. The CDR3 has 13 residues. CDR1 is SGHVS, CDR2 FQNEAQ, per germline. V shed 2 bases and J shed 4 bases, with 9 bases lying between them. The CDR3 DNA is TGTGCCAGCAGCTTAAATAGGGAATACGAGCAGTACTTC. Encoded protein: CASSLNREYEQYF.

In this sample, this clonotype turned up a few times. This chain connects TRBV4-1 to TRBJ1-1, with D perhaps matching TRBD1 (5 bases). V dropped 1 base and J dropped 3 bases, with 12 bases sitting between them. The CDR3 contains 15 residues. Germline V gives CDR1 MGHRA, CDR2 YSYEKL. CDR3 amino acids: CASSQGRGVDTEAFF. DNA for the CDR3: TGCGCCAGCAGCCAAGGAAGGGGAGTCGACACTGAAGCTTTCTTT.

In the case of this clonotype: One junction end does not reproduce the germline sequence, and a read error may be involved. This chain connects TRBV6-4 to TRBJ2-3; D might be TRBD2 (7 bases). The CDR3 length is 15 residues. Germline-derived CDR1 and CDR2 are MRHNA and SNTAGT. CDR3 residues: CSSSDSRGARDTQYF. CDR3 sequence (DNA): TGTTCCAGCAGTGACTCACGGGGGGCACGAGATACGCAGTATTTT.

The chain couples TRBV12-3 or TRBV12-4 to TRBJ2-1; D perhaps matches TRBD1 (6 bases). The CDR3 length is 19 residues. The DNA of the CDR3 is TGTACCCGCAGGGTCGCACAGGGAACCGGGTTCTTGGGGCACAATGAGCAGTTCTTC. Protein product: CTRRVAQGTGFLGHNEQFF.

The chain uses TRBV29-1 and TRBJ2-6; maybe TRBD2 (5 bases). Per the germline V gene, CDR1 is SQVTM and CDR2 is ANQGSEA. This CDR3 comprises 13 residues. V was shortened by 3 bases and J by 2 bases, with 5 bases between the two germline ends. The CDR3, as DNA: TGCAGCGTTGAGGAGGCTGGGGCCAACGTCCTGACTTTC. This gives the protein CSVEEAGANVLTF.

This clonotype was counted only a few times. The CDR3, as DNA: TGTGCCAGCGCCACCGCGAGGCTAGGGGATTTTGAGCAGTTCTTC. Protein sequence: CASATARLGDFEQFF. This chain links TRBV2 with TRBJ2-1, with a tentative D call TRBD1 (5 bases). The germline gives CDR1 SNHLY, CDR2 FYNNEI. The CDR3 contains 15 residues. The V gene lost 8 bases and the J gene lost 9 bases, with 23 bases spanning the gap.

This clonotype has at least ten counts. The chain recombines TRBV7-2 with TRBJ1-5, with D uncertain. Germline lookup yields CDR1 SGHTA and CDR2 FQGNSA. The CDR3 consists of 13 residues. The V end was cut by 5 bases, the J end by 2 bases, with 7 bases between. The CDR3 here is CASSLRGNQPQHF. As DNA, the CDR3 is TGTGCCAGCAGCCTCCGAGGCAATCAGCCCCAGCATTTT. Using reference TRBV7-2 and TRBJ1-5 for the parts outside the CDR3, the full variable domain is GAGVSQSPSNKVTEKGKDVELRCDPISGHTALYWYRQSLGQGLEFLIYFQGNSAPDKSGLPSDRFSAERTGGSVSTLTIQRTQQEDSAVYLCASSLRGNQPQHFGDGTRLSIL.

This clonotype has a count of ten or more. The chain joins TRBV6-1 to TRBJ2-4; 7 bases align to TRBD1. This CDR3 is 15 amino acids long. J lost 0 bases, V lost 6 bases, and 5 bases had no gene match. Germline CDR1 MNHNS, CDR2 SASEGT. The CDR3, as DNA: TGTGCCAGCAGAGAACCAGGGGGAGCCAAAAACATTCAGTACTTC. Translated: CASREPGGAKNIQYF.

This clonotype has just a few counts. V is TRBV27 and J is TRBJ2-5, with 7 bases identical to TRBD2. Trimming cost V 5 bases and J 7 bases; bases outside gene matches: 10. Per the germline V gene, CDR1 is MNHEY and CDR2 is SMNVEV (reference sequence). CDR3 length equals 14 residues. CDR3 region: CASSGLERRGTQYF. CDR3 DNA sequence: TGTGCCAGCAGTGGACTAGAGCGGCGGGGGACCCAGTACTTC.

V gene TRBV30 combines with J gene TRBJ2-7, with D perhaps TRBD1 (6 bases). Germline-derived CDR1 and CDR2 are GTSNPN and SVGIG (reference sequence). V was cut by 4 bases and J by 1 base, with 8 bases left in between. The CDR3 has 12 amino acids. CDR3 DNA sequence: TGTGCCTGGAAGCAGGGGTCCTACGAGCAGTACTTC. Its protein is CAWKQGSYEQYF.

Points on this clonotype: This may arise from a read error, as a much more abundant clone is one base away. This chain links TRBV11-2 with TRBJ2-1, with 9 positions matching TRBD1. The CDR3 spans 16 residues. CDR1 is SGHAT, CDR2 FQNNGV, per germline. Here the CDR3 DNA reads TGTACCAGCAGCGCATCCGGGACAGGGACCTACAATGAGCAGTTCTTC. This translates into CTSSASGTGTYNEQFF. Supplemented by reference TRBV11-2 and TRBJ2-1, the full variable domain reads EAGVAQSPRYKIIEKRQSVAFWCNPISGHATLYWYQQILGQGPKLLIQFQNNGVVDDSQLPKDRFSAERLKGVDSTLKIQPAKLEDSAVYLCTSSASGTGTYNEQFFGPGTRLTVL.

This clonotype occurred many times. This chain uses TRBV4-2 with TRBJ2-1, with D tentatively TRBD1 or TRBD2 (5 bases each). The germline V gene encodes CDR1 LGHNA and CDR2 YNFKEQ. V shed 1 base and J shed 8 bases, with 15 bases lying between them. The CDR3 has 15 residues. As DNA, the CDR3 is TGTGCCAGCAGCCAAGGAGGGCAGACAGTGGATGAGCAGTTCTTC. This encodes CASSQGGQTVDEQFF.

This clonotype was seen ten or more times. The V gene is TRBV7-2, the J gene TRBJ2-3, with 12 bases matching TRBD2. The junction had 9 bases not matched to a gene; V was cut back by 5 bases and J by 3 bases. This CDR3 contains 17 residues. Germline CDR1 is SGHTA and CDR2 is FQGNSA. The CDR3 DNA reads as TGTGCCAGCAGCCGCCCTAGCGGGGGGGCCTTGACAGATACGCAGTATTTT. Translating it yields CASSRPSGGALTDTQYF.

This chain joins TRBV20-1 and TRBJ2-7, with 8 bases that match TRBD2. Germline V gene lookup returns CDR1 DFQATT and CDR2 SNEGSKA (reference sequence). The CDR3 is 12 amino acids. The CDR3 DNA reads as TGCAGCTTTACAGTAGCGGGGTACGAGCAGTACTTC. Amino acids: CSFTVAGYEQYF.

This clonotype was counted a few times. The chain combines TRBV28 with TRBJ2-6; no definite D call. The CDR3 length is 15 residues. Between the trimmed V and J ends, which lost 7 bases and 1 base, there was a span of 11 bases. Germline V CDR1 and CDR2: MDHEN, SYDVKM. The CDR3 bases are TGTGCCAGCACCCCGTTGGGGTCTGGGGCCAACGTCCTGACTTTC. It specifies CASTPLGSGANVLTF.

The V gene is TRBV9, the J gene TRBJ2-3; the D gene is possibly TRBD1 (5 bases). The CDR3 covers 14 residues. Germline lookup yields CDR1 SGDLS and CDR2 YYNGEE. Trimming removed 3 bases from V and 3 bases from J, with 11 bases in between. The CDR3 loop reads CASSGGRWTDTQYF. The CDR3, as DNA: TGTGCCAGCAGCGGGGGCCGATGGACAGATACGCAGTATTTT.

This chain connects TRBV20-1 to TRBJ1-1, with D unclear. The V end was cut by 2 bases, the J end by 1 base, with 11 bases between. This CDR3 spans 14 amino acids. The V gene's germline CDR1 is DFQATT and CDR2 SNEGSKA (reference sequence). CDR3 sequence (DNA): TGCAGTGCTAGAACCGGACGTTGGAACACTGAAGCTTTCTTT. It translates to CSARTGRWNTEAFF.

This clonotype was counted only a few times. This CDR3 is CASTLRQGLSYEQYF. CDR3 DNA: TGTGCCAGCACCCTTAGACAGGGCCTCTCCTACGAGCAGTACTTC. The chain carries TRBV28 and TRBJ2-7; TRBD1 agrees at 7 bases. Germline CDR1 MDHEN, CDR2 SYDVKM. The trim removed 7 bases at V and 0 bases at J, leaving 9 bases unmatched. The CDR3 runs to 15 residues.

The chain is built from TRBV6-5 and TRBJ1-6, with 10 positions matching TRBD1. Trimming cost V 0 bases and J 0 bases; bases outside gene matches: 2. Germline V CDR1 and CDR2: MNHEY, SVGAGI. The CDR3 totals 18 residues. The CDR3 DNA reads TGTGCCAGCAGTTACTCGGGACAGGGGAGCTCCTATAATTCACCCCTCCACTTT. Translation gives CASSYSGQGSSYNSPLHF.

The chain is built from TRBV5-1 and TRBJ1-1; D is uncertain. The length of the CDR3 is 14 residues. The V end was cut by 4 bases, the J end by 1 base, with 11 bases between. Germline values: CDR1 SGHRS, CDR2 YFSETQ. The CDR3 reads CASSVVASNTEAFF. The CDR3, as DNA: TGCGCCAGCAGCGTGGTAGCGTCGAACACTGAAGCTTTCTTT.

This clonotype came up a few times. The chain employs TRBV5-1 and TRBJ2-7; TRBD2 matches at 12 bases. The CDR3 extends over 19 amino acids. V lost 0 bases to trimming and J lost 7 bases; unmatched junction nucleotides: 17. CDR1 and CDR2 from the germline V gene are SGHRS and YFSETQ. The CDR3: CASSLGRGTSGSRSEEQYF. The DNA of the CDR3 is TGCGCCAGCAGCTTGGGTCGGGGGACTAGCGGGTCCCGGAGTGAAGAGCAGTACTTC.